One sample yielded the 22 T cell receptor beta chains listed below, sequenced in a study of OX40 agonist ivuxolimab in advanced cancers. The protocol was immunoSEQ multiplex PCR, while the TCRdb copy is restricted to in-frame clones and leaves out a portion. The table records about 14,000 clones, 87% of them present only once. The sequencing used CD4+ or CD8+ T cells sorted from blood, collected in a trial of the OX40 agonist ivuxolimab. The receptors shown here come from an adult with an advanced solid tumor such as melanoma, head and neck, liver or kidney cancer.

V gene TRBV6-1 combines with J gene TRBJ2-7; D call uncertain. CDR3 size: 10 residues. V was pared by 7 bases and J by 4 bases, with 5 bases between. Germline V gene data show CDR1 as MNHNS and CDR2 as SASEGT. The CDR3 here is CASNQYEQYF. CDR3 coding DNA: TGTGCCAGCAACCAATACGAGCAGTACTTC.

DNA of the CDR3: TGCGCCAGCAGCCAAGGGGATCAGGGGAAGCTTAGCTACGAGCAGTACTTC. Residues: CASSQGDQGKLSYEQYF. The chain employs TRBV4-1 and TRBJ2-7; D is perhaps TRBD1 (6 bases). Germline loops: CDR1 MGHRA, CDR2 YSYEKL. V lost 1 base to trimming and J lost 3 bases, with 19 bases between them. The CDR3 is made up of 17 amino acids.

The chain combines TRBV21-1 with TRBJ2-7; the table's D gene call, TRBD1, was not cross checked with the DNA. TRBV21-1 represents a pseudogene. The CDR3 spans 15 residues. This chain's CDR3 is CASSPRQGAAYEQYF. CDR3 coding DNA: TGTGCCAGCAGCCCCCGACAGGGGGCCGCCTACGAGCAGTACTTC.

The chain employs TRBV30 and TRBJ2-3, with D possibly being TRBD2 (6 bases). The CDR3 is made up of 16 amino acids. Trimming removed 3 bases from V and 1 base from J, with 17 bases in between. Germline V gives CDR1 GTSNPN, CDR2 SVGIG (reference sequence). The CDR3 DNA sequence: TGTGCCTGGAGCCCACGGCGCGGGATAGGCACAGATACGCAGTATTTT. It yields the protein CAWSPRRGIGTDTQYF.

V and J are TRBV6-6 and TRBJ2-7, with 7 positions matching TRBD1. The CDR3 is made up of 14 amino acids. Germline V gene sequence: CDR1 MNHNY, CDR2 SVGAGI (reference sequence). Trimming cost V 5 bases and J 3 bases; bases outside gene matches: 7. The CDR3 sequence: CASSKTGYGYEQYF. Written as DNA, the CDR3 is TGTGCCAGCAGTAAGACAGGGTACGGCTACGAGCAGTACTTC.

The chain carries TRBV6-5 and TRBJ2-7; D unclear. Trimming shortened V by 5 bases and J by 7 bases, and 12 bases separated the two germline ends. This CDR3 contains 12 residues. The germline gives CDR1 MNHEY, CDR2 SVGAGI. DNA for the CDR3: TGTGCCAGCAGTGAAATGAGCTGGGAGCAGTACTTC. Translated: CASSEMSWEQYF.

A few counts support this clone. The chain combines TRBV2 with TRBJ2-7; a weak D match, TRBD1 (6 bases). Germline V CDR1 and CDR2: SNHLY, FYNNEI. The CDR3 is 19 residues long. The germline V and J ends were trimmed by 4 bases and 0 bases, with 25 bases remaining between them. The CDR3 loop reads CASSGLPGHPGISSYEQYF. In DNA, the CDR3 is TGTGCCAGCAGTGGCTTACCGGGACACCCGGGGATCAGCTCCTACGAGCAGTACTTC.

The chain couples TRBV2 to TRBJ2-5, with D possibly TRBD2 on 5 matching bases. This CDR3 has 14 residues. CDR1 is SNHLY, CDR2 FYNNEI, per germline. V was pared by 2 bases and J by 5 bases, with 12 bases between. The CDR3 loop is CASSETQAGETQYF. Here the CDR3 DNA reads TGTGCCAGCAGTGAAACCCAGGCGGGTGAGACCCAGTACTTC.

This clone was recorded once. CDR3 loop: CASSIKINYGYTF. The CDR3 nucleotides read TGTGCCAGTAGTATCAAGATTAACTATGGCTACACCTTC. The rearrangement joins TRBV19 to TRBJ1-2; no definite D call. Germline CDR1 LNHDA, CDR2 SQIVND (reference sequence). This CDR3 spans 13 amino acids. Trimming removed 3 bases from V and 1 base from J, with 6 bases in between.

The V and J genes are TRBV11-3 and TRBJ1-5; unclear D gene. This CDR3 is built from 13 residues. V shed 3 bases and J shed 7 bases, with 10 bases lying between them. From germline, CDR1 is SGHNT and CDR2 YENEEA. The CDR3 is CASSFPGRQPQHF. In nucleotides, the CDR3 is TGTGCCAGCAGCTTCCCCGGGCGGCAGCCCCAGCATTTT.

This clone is a singleton in its sample. This chain joins TRBV6-5 and TRBJ1-2; no reliable D call. The germline gives CDR1 MNHEY, CDR2 SVGAGI. V lost 8 bases and J 2 bases, leaving 9 bases between the germline ends. This CDR3 has 12 residues. CDR3 coding DNA: TGTGCCAGCGCTTCGGACAACTATGGCTACACCTTC. Residues: CASASDNYGYTF.

This clone is a singleton in its sample. The chain employs TRBV11-3 and TRBJ1-1, with D possibly TRBD1 on 5 matching bases. CDR1 is SGHNT, CDR2 YENEEA, per germline. V shed 2 bases and J shed 0 bases, with 7 bases lying between them. This CDR3 comprises 14 residues. The CDR3 loop reads CASSLQGLNTEAFF. DNA of the CDR3: TGTGCCAGCAGCTTACAGGGTTTGAACACTGAAGCTTTCTTT.

V is TRBV2 and J is TRBJ2-1; D could derive from TRBD1 or TRBD2 (5 bases each). V lost 10 bases, J lost 3 bases, and 13 bases lay in between. Germline CDR1 reads SNHLY; CDR2 reads FYNNEI. CDR3 size: 13 residues. This CDR3 reads CAISRDGYNEQFF. As DNA, the CDR3 is TGTGCCATCAGCCGGGACGGCTACAATGAGCAGTTCTTC.

Comments on this clone: The sample has other DNA sequences that encode this CDR3 too. J is TRBJ2-7 and V is TRBV11-3; D possibly corresponds to TRBD1 (6 bases). The V gene's germline CDR1 is SGHNT and CDR2 YENEEA. V gave up 2 bases and J gave up 5 bases, with 10 bases separating them. The CDR3 consists of 13 residues. The DNA of the CDR3 is TGTGCCAGCAGCTTAACAGGGTTGAACGAGCAGTACTTC. Its protein is CASSLTGLNEQYF.

The rearrangement links TRBV7-6 to TRBJ2-5; 9 bases line up with TRBD2. Trimming removed 5 bases from V and 4 bases from J; junction bases left unmatched: 11. The CDR3 runs to 16 residues. Germline-derived CDR1 and CDR2 are SGHVS and FNYEAQ. The CDR3 loop reads CASSNGLAFKRETQYF. The CDR3 bases are TGTGCCAGCAGCAATGGACTAGCGTTTAAACGAGAGACCCAGTACTTC.

The V gene is TRBV30, the J gene TRBJ2-6, with 14 bases lining up with TRBD2. The CDR3 is 17 amino acids. V shed 1 base, J shed 6 bases, and the junction held 5 bases outside the gene matches. CDR1 and CDR2 from the germline V gene are GTSNPN and SVGIG (reference sequence). The DNA of the CDR3 is TGTGCCTGGAGTGGACTAGCGGGAGGGCCTGAGGCCAACGTCCTGACTTTC. It specifies CAWSGLAGGPEANVLTF.

The V gene is TRBV4-2, the J gene TRBJ2-7; maybe TRBD1 (7 bases). The CDR3 consists of 15 residues. Germline assignment: CDR1 LGHNA and CDR2 YNFKEQ. Trimming took off 1 base at V and 2 bases at J, with 12 bases between the two ends. The CDR3 region is CASSQVARGAYEQYF. CDR3 sequence (DNA): TGTGCCAGCAGCCAAGTGGCCAGGGGGGCCTACGAGCAGTACTTC.

This clone is medium-sized (0.01 to 0.1%) by share. The chain joins TRBV4-3 to TRBJ1-1; D gene uncertain. Germline CDR1 and CDR2: LGHNA and YSLEER. The CDR3 has 13 amino acids. V gave up 0 bases and J gave up 5 bases, with 7 bases separating them. The CDR3 is CASSQDRSTEAFF. DNA for the CDR3: TGCGCCAGCAGCCAAGATCGATCTACTGAAGCTTTCTTT.

CDR3 nucleotides: TGCGCCAGCAGCCGATTTAAGAGCTCTGGAAACACCATATATTTT. Translating gives CASSRFKSSGNTIYF. The chain carries TRBV23-1 and TRBJ1-3; D is unresolved. TRBV23-1 falls under the ORF class, with uncertain function. Trimming took off 6 bases at V and 0 bases at J, with 12 bases between the two ends. The CDR3 has 15 residues.

The chain links TRBV5-1 to TRBJ2-3; unclear D gene. The CDR3 has 16 amino acids. V was trimmed by 2 bases and J by 1 base, leaving 14 bases between them. Germline V gives CDR1 SGHRS, CDR2 YFSETQ. CDR3 coding DNA: TGCGCCAGCAGCTTCCATCTCTTAGAGCGCACAGATACGCAGTATTTT. It is translated as CASSFHLLERTDTQYF.

The chain uses TRBV7-2 and TRBJ2-2; 11 bases fit TRBD2. Per germline, CDR1 SGHTA and CDR2 FQGNSA. The CDR3 runs to 18 residues. The V and J ends lost 3 bases and 0 bases, in that order; junction bases with no gene match: 6. The CDR3 reads CASSFPLAGGANTGELFF. CDR3 sequence (DNA): TGTGCCAGCAGCTTCCCTCTAGCGGGGGGCGCGAACACCGGGGAGCTGTTTTTT.

J is TRBJ1-4 and V is TRBV4-2; TRBD1 agrees at 8 bases. CDR1 is LGHNA, CDR2 YNFKEQ, per germline. V lost 0 bases to trimming and J lost 7 bases; unmatched junction nucleotides: 10. This CDR3 comprises 17 residues. The CDR3 sequence: CASSQDSGGGFGEKLFF. CDR3 sequence (DNA): TGTGCCAGCAGCCAAGATTCAGGGGGCGGATTTGGTGAAAAACTGTTTTTT.